This TCR beta chain derives from a study of chemoradiotherapy in HPV16-positive cancers. TCRdb's table, derived via immunoSEQ multiplex PCR, lists solely in-frame clones and lacks some. The table includes some 9,600 clones, about 84% detected once. The CDR3 covers 16 residues. V dropped 8 bases and J dropped 0 bases, with 18 bases sitting between them. The sequence was collected from a human donor with HPV-associated anogenital cancer. The material sequenced was blood, taken from a patient who underwent chemoradiotherapy. This chain joins TRBV23-1 and TRBJ2-3, with a tentative D call TRBD2 (7 bases). TRBV23-1 qualifies as an ORF whose function is uncertain. The CDR3 DNA reads TGCGCCAGCGTCTTTGGCGGGGGCCCTAGCACAGATACGCAGTATTTT. As protein: CASVFGGGPSTDTQYF.